This T cell receptor beta chain was identified during a study of HIV-infected patients and healthy controls. From germline, CDR1 is SEHNR and CDR2 FQNEAQ (reference sequence). V lost 5 bases, J lost 5 bases, and 13 bases lay in between. The CDR3 has 13 residues. Each CDR3 protein is one row after TCRdb ran MiXCR on the 5' RACE reads. The data show under 20,000 distinct CDR3 sequences, around 17% seen once. In this sample, this clonotype turned up many times. The chain joins TRBV7-9 to TRBJ2-7, with D possibly matching TRBD1 (6 bases). The clonotype originates from a human donor in good health. The sample taken for sequencing was CD8+ T cells from blood. For the CDR3, the DNA is TGTGCCAGCAGCCCACAGGGTGTCGACGAGCAGTACTTC. This codes for CASSPQGVDEQYF.